This paragraph covers one T cell receptor (beta chain) sequence. This clone showed up just once. The antigen it recognizes is unknown. Base qualities are missing; no much larger clone stands one base away. This sample was taken from a study of technical replicates of blood from a few donors (dated by TCRdb to about 2017). The library was generated by the immunoSEQ multiplex PCR assay. In its TCRdb copy, this immuneACCESS table keeps in-frame sequences only and misses some clones. Where compared with another copy, unresolved V genes explain less than half of these, and the others have no known cause. This sample comprises around 74,000 clones, roughly 85% of them detected only once. Clones ranked in the top ten supply about 5.1% of the sample. The TCR originated in a human donor in good health. Some clones in this sample may be carry-over from other donors' samples. The specimen was PBMCs.

Here is the DNA: TGTGCCAGCTCACCATCCTCCAGCTCCTACGAGCAGTACTTC. The resulting protein is CASSPSSSSYEQYF. The rearranged chain carries TRBV18 and TRBJ2-7; the D gene assignment is ambiguous. At the junction V is shortened by 2 bases and J by 0 bases, with 8 bases in between. The CDR3 holds 14 amino acids from the cysteine to the phenylalanine. Kept here is only the CDR3 DNA, which spans 42 bases and is read in frame from base 1. The germline V gene yields KGHSH for CDR1 and LQKENI for CDR2.